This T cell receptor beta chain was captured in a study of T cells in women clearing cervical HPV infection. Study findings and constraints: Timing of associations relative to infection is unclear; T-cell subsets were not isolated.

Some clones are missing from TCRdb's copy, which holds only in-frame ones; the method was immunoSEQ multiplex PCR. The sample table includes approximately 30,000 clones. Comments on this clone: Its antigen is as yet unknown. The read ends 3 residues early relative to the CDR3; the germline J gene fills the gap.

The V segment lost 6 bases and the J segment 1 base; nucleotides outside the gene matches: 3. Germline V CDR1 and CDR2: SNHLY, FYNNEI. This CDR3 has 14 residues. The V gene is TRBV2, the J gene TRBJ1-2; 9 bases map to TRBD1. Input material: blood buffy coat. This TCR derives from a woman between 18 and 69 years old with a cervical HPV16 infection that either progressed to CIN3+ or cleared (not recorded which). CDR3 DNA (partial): TGTGCCAGCAGCGGACAGGGGCTTAACTATGGC. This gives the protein CASSGQGLNYG. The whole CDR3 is CASSGQGLNYGYTF. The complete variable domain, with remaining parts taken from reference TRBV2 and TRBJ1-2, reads EPEVTQTPSHQVTQMGQEVILRCVPISNHLYFYWYRQILGQKVEFLVSFYNNEISEKSEIFDDQFSVERPDGSNFTLKIRSTKLEDSAMYFCASSGQGLNYGYTFGSGTRLTVV.